The 31 T cell receptor beta chains below were found in one sample sequenced in a study of T cells in Graves' hyperthyroidism and ophthalmopathy. RNA transcripts were the template for amplifying TCR beta CDR3 regions. TCR CDR3 regions were first amplified by RT-PCR with HTBI primers. TCRdb ran MiXCR on the multiplex PCR reads and lists one entry per CDR3 protein. The profile shows some 510,000 distinct CDR3 sequences, about half of them singletons. Sequenced input: peripheral blood or thyroid tissue (not recorded which). These receptors were collected from a woman younger than 30 with Graves' hyperthyroidism.

As to this clonotype: This sequence may be a read error, since a much larger clone differs from it by one base. CDR3 region: CASSSAWVSNQPQHF. The CDR3 coding sequence is TGTGCCAGCAGCTCAGCGTGGGTTAGCAATCAGCCCCAGCATTTT. This chain uses TRBV7-1 with TRBJ1-5; D is undetermined. TRBV7-1 is assigned to the ORF class and has an uncertain function. The CDR3 has 15 residues. The germline V and J ends were trimmed by 0 bases and 0 bases, with 6 bases remaining between them.

This clonotype was detected many times. The V and J genes are TRBV7-2 and TRBJ1-3; the D gene is possibly TRBD1 (6 bases). Germline V gene sequence: CDR1 SGHTA, CDR2 FQGNSA. This CDR3 is 16 amino acids long. V dropped 5 bases and J dropped 2 bases, with 16 bases sitting between them. The CDR3 coding sequence is TGTGCCAGCAGCCCTGCCACAGGGAGGACTGGAAACACCATATATTTT. It codes for CASSPATGRTGNTIYF. The entire variable domain, with the rest obtained from reference TRBV7-2 and TRBJ1-3, is as follows: GAGVSQSPSNKVTEKGKDVELRCDPISGHTALYWYRQSLGQGLEFLIYFQGNSAPDKSGLPSDRFSAERTGGSVSTLTIQRTQQEDSAVYLCASSPATGRTGNTIYFGEGSWLTVV.

The V gene is TRBV10-3, the J gene TRBJ2-7, with D maybe TRBD2 (6 bases). In germline, CDR1 is ENHRY, CDR2 SYGVKD. Deletions cut 4 bases from V and 7 bases from J, with 14 bases between. The CDR3 sequence is 13 residues long. Written as DNA, the CDR3 is TGTGCCATCAGTGGGCGGGAAGGCAATGAGCAGTACTTC. Its translation: CAISGREGNEQYF.

This clonotype was found a few times. The chain carries TRBV5-1 and TRBJ2-7; tentative D call: TRBD1 (5 bases). CDR3 size: 14 residues. Germline V gene lookup returns CDR1 SGHRS and CDR2 YFSETQ. V was clipped by 5 bases and J by 2 bases, with 14 bases between them. The CDR3 sequence: CASRGTTAPYEQYF. For the CDR3, the DNA is TGCGCCAGCAGGGGTACGACAGCCCCCTACGAGCAGTACTTC.

Turning to this clonotype: The germline gene is not matched at one end of the junction; a read error may be the cause. V is TRBV2 and J is TRBJ1-3; no firm D call. This CDR3 has 15 residues. CDR1 is SNHLY and CDR2 is FYNNEI in the germline V gene. Here the CDR3 DNA reads TGTGCCGGCAGCAACGGAAGGACCGCTGGAAACACCATATATTTT. Protein: CAGSNGRTAGNTIYF.

This clonotype has ten or more counts. The chain carries TRBV25-1 and TRBJ2-3, with 10 bases that match TRBD2. CDR3 length equals 15 residues. The germline CDR1 and CDR2 sequences are MGHDK and SYGVNS. After removal of 6 bases from V and 6 bases from J, the junction contained 9 bases not matched to a gene. The CDR3 loop reads CASRGLAGVRDTQYF. CDR3 sequence (DNA): TGTGCCAGCAGAGGGCTAGCGGGAGTTAGGGATACGCAGTATTTT. Filled out from reference TRBV25-1 and TRBJ2-3, the complete variable domain reads EADIYQTPRYLVIGTGKKITLECSQTMGHDKMYWYQQDPGMELHLIHYSYGVNSTEKGDLSSESTVSRIRTEHFPLTLESARPSHTSQYLCASRGLAGVRDTQYFGPGTRLTVL.

Worth noting for this clonotype: A much larger clone lies one base from this, so it may be a read error. The CDR3 carries no conserved terminal phenylalanine or tryptophan, so it likely arises from a read error. The rearrangement joins TRBV2 to TRBJ1-1; D possibly corresponds to TRBD1 (6 bases). In germline, CDR1 is SNHLY, CDR2 FYNNEI. V was shortened by 5 bases and J by 5 bases, with 12 bases between the two germline ends. There are 13 residues in the CDR3. Written as DNA, the CDR3 is TGTGCCAGCAGTCCCTTACAGGGTACTGAAGCTTTCCTT. Its translation is CASSPLQGTEAFL.

With respect to this clonotype: Sequence at one end of the junction differs from germline and may be a read error. The chain is built from TRBV11-2 and TRBJ2-5; 9 nucleotides agree with TRBD2. Germline V lookup: CDR1 SGHAT, CDR2 FQNNGV. CDR3 length: 16 amino acids. The CDR3 DNA reads as TGCGCCAGCAGCCAAGATCTTAGCGGGAGTGGGGAGACCCAGTACTTC. Translation: CASSQDLSGSGETQYF.

The V gene is TRBV7-9, the J gene TRBJ2-3, with a tentative D call TRBD1 (5 bases). Trimming removed 9 bases at V and 0 bases at J, with 13 bases between. Germline values: CDR1 SEHNR, CDR2 FQNEAQ (reference sequence). CDR3 length: 14 amino acids. The CDR3 nucleotides read TGTGCCAGTGAGGACACTCTTAGCACAGATACGCAGTATTTT. Translation: CASEDTLSTDTQYF.

The chain recombines TRBV25-1 with TRBJ1-2, with D unclear. Trimming shortened V by 5 bases and J by 2 bases, and 9 bases separated the two germline ends. The length of the CDR3 is 13 residues. Germline CDR1 MGHDK, CDR2 SYGVNS. As DNA, the CDR3 is TGTGCCAGCAGTTTATATCAGAACTATGGCTACACCTTC. This gives the protein CASSLYQNYGYTF.

The rearrangement uses TRBV2 and TRBJ1-6; D not certain. This CDR3 has 14 residues. Germline values: CDR1 SNHLY, CDR2 FYNNEI. V lost 1 base and J 7 bases, leaving 8 bases between the germline ends. CDR3 in DNA: TGTGCCAGCAGTGAAGAGGGTATCAATTCACCCCTCCACTTT. Encoded protein: CASSEEGINSPLHF.

This clonotype occurred many times. V and J are TRBV25-1 and TRBJ1-2; 9 positions agree with TRBD1. J was trimmed by 8 bases and V by 8 bases; bases with no gene match: 9. The CDR3 is made up of 13 amino acids. CDR1 MGHDK and CDR2 SYGVNS come from the germline V gene. The CDR3 region has the DNA TGTGCCAGCTACGAACAGGGGGCGAAGGGCTACACCTTC. As protein: CASYEQGAKGYTF.

In its sample, this clonotype was seen a few times. This chain joins TRBV4-3 and TRBJ2-7, with TRBD2 as a possible D gene (5 bases). The CDR3 has 13 residues. V was pared by 0 bases and J by 6 bases, with 9 bases between. CDR1 is LGHNA, CDR2 YSLEER, per germline. CDR3 sequence (DNA): TGCGCCAGCAGCCAAGATCAACTAGGCGAGCAGTACTTC. Protein: CASSQDQLGEQYF.

As for this clonotype: A much more abundant neighbour one base away suggests this may be a read error. This chain joins TRBV2 and TRBJ2-7, with D hard to call. The CDR3 has 11 amino acids. Germline CDR1 reads SNHLY; CDR2 reads FYNNEI. V gave up 6 bases and J gave up 3 bases, with 6 bases separating them. DNA for the CDR3: TGTGCCAGCAGGGAGTTCTACGAGCAGTACTTC. As protein: CASREFYEQYF.

Concerning this clonotype itself: The junction shows a germline mismatch at one end, possibly a read error. CDR3 residues: CASRPRGGEGANVLTF. CDR3 coding DNA: TGCGCCAGCAGACCAAGGGGGGGCGAAGGGGCCAACGTCCTGACTTTC. The chain combines TRBV7-2 with TRBJ2-6; the D gene is possibly TRBD2 (7 bases). The CDR3 has 16 residues. Per the germline V gene, CDR1 is SGHTA and CDR2 is FQGNSA.

The gene calls are TRBV25-1 and TRBJ2-2; D gene unclear. The CDR3 runs to 17 residues. Germline V gene data show CDR1 as MGHDK and CDR2 as SYGVNS. Trimming cost V 1 base and J 3 bases, with 15 bases left between them. The CDR3 loop reads CASSESFQDGYTGELFF. For the CDR3, the DNA is TGTGCCAGCAGTGAATCTTTTCAGGACGGCTACACCGGGGAGCTGTTTTTT.

The chain links TRBV20-1 to TRBJ2-5, with 11 positions matching TRBD2. CDR3 length: 16 residues. Germline CDR1 DFQATT, CDR2 SNEGSKA (reference sequence). Trimming took 0 bases from V and 7 from J; bases not matched to a gene: 10. This CDR3 reads CSAREHLAGGAGTQYF. CDR3 nucleotide sequence: TGCAGTGCTAGAGAACACCTAGCGGGAGGCGCTGGGACCCAGTACTTC.

This clonotype occurred a few times. The chain has TRBV20-1 and TRBJ1-4; D is undetermined. Per the germline V gene, CDR1 is DFQATT and CDR2 is SNEGSKA (reference sequence). Trimming stripped 2 bases from V and 0 bases from J, with 4 bases between. There are 13 residues in the CDR3. CDR3 bases: TGCAGTGCTAGAACCTCAACTAATGAAAAACTGTTTTTT. Its protein product is CSARTSTNEKLFF.

The J gene is TRBJ2-2, the V gene TRBV7-9; unclear D gene. The CDR3 totals 15 residues. Trimming shortened V by 5 bases and J by 4 bases, and 14 bases separated the two germline ends. Per germline, CDR1 SEHNR and CDR2 FQNEAQ (reference sequence). The CDR3 region is CASSPSGWVTGELFF. The CDR3 DNA reads TGTGCCAGCAGCCCCTCCGGGTGGGTCACCGGGGAGCTGTTTTTT.

V usage is TRBV29-1 and J usage is TRBJ2-5; D may be TRBD2 (5 bases). The CDR3 is made up of 10 amino acids. Germline values: CDR1 SQVTM, CDR2 ANQGSEA. With 8 bases removed from V and 4 bases from J, the gap between germline ends came to 8 bases. CDR3 region: CSFEGETQYF. In DNA, the CDR3 is TGCAGCTTCGAGGGAGAGACCCAGTACTTC.

The chain carries TRBV6-1 and TRBJ1-5, with D tentatively TRBD1 (5 bases). The germline CDR1 and CDR2 sequences are MNHNS and SASEGT. Trimming removed 8 bases from V and 0 bases from J, with 11 bases in between. CDR3 size: 14 residues. The CDR3 here is CASVGDYSNQPQHF. The CDR3 bases are TGTGCCAGCGTGGGGGATTATAGCAATCAGCCCCAGCATTTT.

The chain combines TRBV7-8 with TRBJ1-2; TRBD1 matches 9 bases. This CDR3 is 14 amino acids long. The ends lost 5 bases at V and 8 bases at J; junction bases unmatched: 9. The germline V gene encodes CDR1 SGHVS and CDR2 FQNEAQ. DNA of the CDR3: TGTGCCAGCAGCACCGGGACAGGGAATAAGGGCTACACCTTC. It codes for CASSTGTGNKGYTF.

The chain is built from TRBV10-3 and TRBJ1-5; TRBD1 is a possible D gene (5 bases). This CDR3 has 12 amino acids. CDR1 ENHRY and CDR2 SYGVKD come from the germline V gene. V gave up 10 bases and J gave up 7 bases, with 14 bases separating them. CDR3 DNA sequence: TGTGCCAGCGGGGACCCAGGGCAGCCCCAGCATTTT. Its translation is CASGDPGQPQHF.

This rearrangement joins TRBV7-2 to TRBJ2-7; no definite D call. Germline V gives CDR1 SGHTA, CDR2 FQGNSA. This CDR3 region has 14 residues. V lost 5 bases to trimming and J lost 3 bases, with 14 bases between them. The CDR3 region has the DNA TGTGCCAGCAGCCGTGCCTATTCCTTCTACGAGCAGTACTTC. It codes for CASSRAYSFYEQYF. Variable domain in full (rest from reference TRBV7-2 and TRBJ2-7): GAGVSQSPSNKVTEKGKDVELRCDPISGHTALYWYRQSLGQGLEFLIYFQGNSAPDKSGLPSDRFSAERTGGSVSTLTIQRTQQEDSAVYLCASSRAYSFYEQYFGPGTRLTVT.

This clonotype was seen more than once but under ten times. The chain joins TRBV12-3 or TRBV12-4 to TRBJ2-5; D is ambiguous. This CDR3 is built from 12 residues. The CDR3 spells CASSAERETQYF. The DNA of the CDR3 is TGTGCTAGCTCTGCGGAACGGGAGACCCAGTACTTC.

This sequence joins TRBV20-1 and TRBJ2-5; D may correspond to TRBD1 or TRBD2 (5 bases each). The CDR3 has 13 residues. Germline V gene lookup returns CDR1 DFQATT and CDR2 SNEGSKA (reference sequence). The V and J ends lost 6 bases and 0 bases respectively, with 11 bases between them. CDR3: CSAGRAYQETQYF. The CDR3 bases are TGCAGTGCGGGGCGGGCGTACCAAGAGACCCAGTACTTC.

This chain links TRBV14 with TRBJ2-7; 7 nucleotides match TRBD2. V lost 5 bases to trimming and J lost 5 bases; unmatched junction nucleotides: 6. The CDR3 totals 13 residues. Germline CDR1 and CDR2: SGHDN and FVKESK. CDR3 sequence: CASSGGGSHEQYF. The CDR3, as DNA: TGTGCCAGCAGCGGGGGAGGGAGCCACGAGCAGTACTTC. Combining the CDR3 with reference TRBV14 and TRBJ2-7 gives the whole variable domain EAGVTQFPSHSVIEKGQTVTLRCDPISGHDNLYWYRRVMGKEIKFLLHFVKESKQDESGMPNNRFLAERTGGTYSTLKVQPAELEDSGVYFCASSGGGSHEQYFGPGTRLTVT.

The rearrangement uses TRBV10-3 and TRBJ1-5; 10 nucleotides match TRBD1. The germline V gene encodes CDR1 ENHRY and CDR2 SYGVKD. V shed 10 bases and J 11 bases; nucleotides not matched to a gene: 5. This CDR3 spans 11 amino acids. This chain's CDR3 is CASIGTGAQHF. Written as DNA, the CDR3 is TGTGCCAGCATCGGGACAGGGGCCCAGCATTTT.

The chain recombines TRBV7-4 with TRBJ1-5, with TRBD1 as a possible D gene (6 bases). The V and J ends lost 5 bases and 3 bases respectively, with 17 bases between them. The CDR3 covers 16 residues. CDR1 and CDR2 (germline): SGHVT, SQSDAQ. The CDR3 is CASSPGAALNNQPQHF. DNA for the CDR3: TGTGCCAGCAGCCCGGGGGCGGCTCTAAACAATCAGCCCCAGCATTTT.

The chain joins TRBV7-2 to TRBJ1-4, with TRBD1 identical over 7 bases. V dropped 2 bases and J dropped 8; count of bases not matched to a gene: 11. This CDR3 region has 16 residues. Germline V lookup: CDR1 SGHTA, CDR2 FQGNSA. The CDR3 spells CASSLTDGRGREKLFF. The CDR3 DNA follows: TGTGCCAGCAGCTTAACTGATGGCAGGGGGAGGGAAAAACTGTTTTTT.

The V call is TRBV6-6, the J call TRBJ2-7; 7 bases map to TRBD1. Per the germline V gene, CDR1 is MNHNY and CDR2 is SVGAGI (reference sequence). Unmatched junction bases numbered 5, after V lost 4 bases and J lost 5 bases. This CDR3 comprises 13 residues. The CDR3 loop reads CASSSLDRDEQYF. The CDR3 nucleotides read TGTGCCAGCAGTTCACTAGACAGGGACGAGCAGTACTTC.